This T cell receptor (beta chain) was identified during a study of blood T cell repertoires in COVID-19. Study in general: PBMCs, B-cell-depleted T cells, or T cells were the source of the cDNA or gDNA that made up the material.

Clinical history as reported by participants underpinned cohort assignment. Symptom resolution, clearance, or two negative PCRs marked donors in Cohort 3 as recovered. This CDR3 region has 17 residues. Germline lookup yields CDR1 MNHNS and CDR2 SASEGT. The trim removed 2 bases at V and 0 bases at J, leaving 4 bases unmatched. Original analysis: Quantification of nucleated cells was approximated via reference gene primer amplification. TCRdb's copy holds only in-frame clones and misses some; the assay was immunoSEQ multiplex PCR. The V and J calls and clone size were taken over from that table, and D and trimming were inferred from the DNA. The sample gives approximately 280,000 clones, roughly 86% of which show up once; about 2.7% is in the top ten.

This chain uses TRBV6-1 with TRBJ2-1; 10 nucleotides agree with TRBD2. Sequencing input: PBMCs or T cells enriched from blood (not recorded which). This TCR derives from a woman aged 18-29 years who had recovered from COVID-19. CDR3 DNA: TGTGCCAGCAGTGAACGGACTAGCGGATCCTCCTACAATGAGCAGTTCTTC. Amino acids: CASSERTSGSSYNEQFF.